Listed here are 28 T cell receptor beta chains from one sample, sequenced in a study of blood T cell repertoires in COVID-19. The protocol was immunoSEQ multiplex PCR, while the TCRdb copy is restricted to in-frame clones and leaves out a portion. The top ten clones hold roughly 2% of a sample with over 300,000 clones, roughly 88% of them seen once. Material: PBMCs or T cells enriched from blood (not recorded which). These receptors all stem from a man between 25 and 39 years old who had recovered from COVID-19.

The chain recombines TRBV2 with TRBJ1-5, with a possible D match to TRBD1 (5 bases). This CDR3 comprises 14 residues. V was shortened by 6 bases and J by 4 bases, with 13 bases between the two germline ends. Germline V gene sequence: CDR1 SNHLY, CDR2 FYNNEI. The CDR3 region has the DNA TGTGCCAGCAGGGTAGACAGTGGGAATCAGCCCCAGCATTTT. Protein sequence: CASRVDSGNQPQHF.

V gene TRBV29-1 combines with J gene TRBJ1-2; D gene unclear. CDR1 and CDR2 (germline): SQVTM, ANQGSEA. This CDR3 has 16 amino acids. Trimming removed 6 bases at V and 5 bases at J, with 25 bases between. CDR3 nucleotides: TGCAGCGTACCTTCGTGGGCAGGACTAAACCTATATGGCTACACCTTC. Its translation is CSVPSWAGLNLYGYTF.

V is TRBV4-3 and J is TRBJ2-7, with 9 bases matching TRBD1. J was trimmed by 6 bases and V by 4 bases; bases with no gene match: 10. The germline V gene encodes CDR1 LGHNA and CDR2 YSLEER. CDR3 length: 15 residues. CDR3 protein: CASSRVGQGSREQYF. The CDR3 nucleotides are TGCGCCAGCAGCCGAGTTGGACAGGGGTCACGCGAGCAGTACTTC.

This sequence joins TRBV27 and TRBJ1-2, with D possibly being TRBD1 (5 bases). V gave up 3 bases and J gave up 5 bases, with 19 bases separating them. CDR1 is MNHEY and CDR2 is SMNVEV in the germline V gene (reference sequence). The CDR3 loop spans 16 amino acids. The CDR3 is CASSFRGAGGNYGYTF. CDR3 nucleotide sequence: TGTGCCAGCAGTTTCCGTGGGGCGGGGGGTAATTATGGCTACACCTTC.

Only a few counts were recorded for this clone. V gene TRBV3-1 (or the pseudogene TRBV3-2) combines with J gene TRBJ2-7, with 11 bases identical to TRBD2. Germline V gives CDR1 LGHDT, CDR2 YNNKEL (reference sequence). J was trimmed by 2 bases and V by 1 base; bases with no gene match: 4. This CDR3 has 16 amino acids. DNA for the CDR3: TGTGCCAGCAGCCAAGTGTTAGCGGGGGGGCCCTACGAGCAGTACTTC. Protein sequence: CASSQVLAGGPYEQYF.

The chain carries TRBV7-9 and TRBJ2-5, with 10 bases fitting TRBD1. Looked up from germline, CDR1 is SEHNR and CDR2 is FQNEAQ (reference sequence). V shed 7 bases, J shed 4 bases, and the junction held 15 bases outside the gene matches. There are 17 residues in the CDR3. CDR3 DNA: TGTGCCAGCACGAACGGGGACAGGGGCATTCTTGGAGAGACCCAGTACTTC. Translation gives CASTNGDRGILGETQYF.

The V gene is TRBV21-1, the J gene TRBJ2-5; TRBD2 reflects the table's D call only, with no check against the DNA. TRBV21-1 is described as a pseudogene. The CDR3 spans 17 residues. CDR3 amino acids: CASSPTPGAGCQETQYF. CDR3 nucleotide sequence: TGTGCCAGCAGCCCTACACCCGGAGCGGGGTGCCAAGAGACCCAGTACTTC.

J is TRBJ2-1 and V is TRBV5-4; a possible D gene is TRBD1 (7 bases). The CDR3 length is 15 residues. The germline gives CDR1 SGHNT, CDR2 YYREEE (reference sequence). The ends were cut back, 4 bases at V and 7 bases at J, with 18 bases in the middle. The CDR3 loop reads CASSRGGGGLNEQFF. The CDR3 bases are TGTGCCAGCAGCCGCGGCGGAGGGGGCCTTAATGAGCAGTTCTTC.

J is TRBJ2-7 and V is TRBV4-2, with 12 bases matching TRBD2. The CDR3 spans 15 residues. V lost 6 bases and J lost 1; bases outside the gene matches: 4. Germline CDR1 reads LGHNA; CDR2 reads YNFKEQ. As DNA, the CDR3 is TGTGCCAGCAGTCCGCTAGCGGGGGGGTCCTACGAGCAGTACTTC. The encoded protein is CASSPLAGGSYEQYF.

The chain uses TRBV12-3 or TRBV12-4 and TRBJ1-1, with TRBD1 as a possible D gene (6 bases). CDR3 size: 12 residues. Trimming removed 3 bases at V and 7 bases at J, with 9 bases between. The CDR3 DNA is TGTGCCAGCAGTTTCCCAGGGGTTGAAGCTTTCTTT. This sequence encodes CASSFPGVEAFF.

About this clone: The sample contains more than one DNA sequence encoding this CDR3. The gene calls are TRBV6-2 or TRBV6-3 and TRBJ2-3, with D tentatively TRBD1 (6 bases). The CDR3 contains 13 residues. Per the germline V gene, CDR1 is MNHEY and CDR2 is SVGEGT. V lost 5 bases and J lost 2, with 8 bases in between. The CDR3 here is CASSRTDTDTQYF. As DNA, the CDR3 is TGTGCCAGCAGTCGGACAGACACAGATACGCAGTATTTT.

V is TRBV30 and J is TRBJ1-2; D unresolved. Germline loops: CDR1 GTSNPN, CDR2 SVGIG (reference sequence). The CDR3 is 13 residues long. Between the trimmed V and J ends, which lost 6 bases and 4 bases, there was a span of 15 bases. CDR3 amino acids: CACPRPRVYGYTF. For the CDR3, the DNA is TGTGCCTGCCCGAGGCCGAGGGTCTATGGCTACACCTTC.

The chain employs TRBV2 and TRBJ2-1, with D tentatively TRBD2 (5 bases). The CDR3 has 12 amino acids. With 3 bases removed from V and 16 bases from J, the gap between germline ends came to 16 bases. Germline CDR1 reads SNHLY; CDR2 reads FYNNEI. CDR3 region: CASSEEEVGYFF. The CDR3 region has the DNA TGTGCCAGCAGTGAGGAGGAAGTGGGGTACTTCTTC.

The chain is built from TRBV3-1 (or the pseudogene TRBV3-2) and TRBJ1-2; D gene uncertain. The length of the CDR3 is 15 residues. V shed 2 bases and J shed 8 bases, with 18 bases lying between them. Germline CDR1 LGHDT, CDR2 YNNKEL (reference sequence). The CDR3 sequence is CASSQSPIYHRGYTF. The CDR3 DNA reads TGTGCCAGCAGCCAATCTCCTATTTACCATCGGGGCTACACCTTC.

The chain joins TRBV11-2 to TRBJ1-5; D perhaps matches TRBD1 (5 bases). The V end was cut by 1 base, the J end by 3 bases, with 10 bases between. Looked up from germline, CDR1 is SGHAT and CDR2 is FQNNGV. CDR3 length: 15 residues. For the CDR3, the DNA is TGTGCCAGCAGCTTAGCTAGGGGATACAATCAGCCCCAGCATTTT. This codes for CASSLARGYNQPQHF.

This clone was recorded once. The CDR3 loop is CASSLSGTGGSAYGYTF. The CDR3 bases are TGTGCCAGCAGCCTATCCGGGACAGGGGGCTCTGCCTATGGCTACACCTTC. The chain has TRBV7-2 and TRBJ1-2; 12 bases match TRBD1. This CDR3 is 17 amino acids long. Per the germline V gene, CDR1 is SGHTA and CDR2 is FQGNSA. J was trimmed by 4 bases and V by 5 bases; bases with no gene match: 11.

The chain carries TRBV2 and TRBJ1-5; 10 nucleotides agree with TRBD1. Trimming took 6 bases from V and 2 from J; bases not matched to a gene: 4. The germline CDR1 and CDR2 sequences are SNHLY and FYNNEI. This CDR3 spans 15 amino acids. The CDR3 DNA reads TGTGCCAGCAGACGGGACAGGGGAGGCAATCAGCCCCAGCATTTT. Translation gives CASRRDRGGNQPQHF.

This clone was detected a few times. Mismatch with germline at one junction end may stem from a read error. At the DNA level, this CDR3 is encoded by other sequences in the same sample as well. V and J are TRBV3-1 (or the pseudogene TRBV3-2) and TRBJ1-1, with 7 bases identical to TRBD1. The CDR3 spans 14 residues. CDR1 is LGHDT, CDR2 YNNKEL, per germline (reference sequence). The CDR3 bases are TGTGCCAGCAGTCAAGCAGGGGGTAACACTGAAGCTTTCTTT. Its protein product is CASSQAGGNTEAFF.

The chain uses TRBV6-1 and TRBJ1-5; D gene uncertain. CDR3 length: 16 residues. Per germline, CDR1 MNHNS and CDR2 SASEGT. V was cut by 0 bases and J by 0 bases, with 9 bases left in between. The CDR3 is CASSEAALHSNQPQHF. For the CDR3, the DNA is TGTGCCAGCAGTGAAGCTGCACTGCATAGCAATCAGCCCCAGCATTTT.

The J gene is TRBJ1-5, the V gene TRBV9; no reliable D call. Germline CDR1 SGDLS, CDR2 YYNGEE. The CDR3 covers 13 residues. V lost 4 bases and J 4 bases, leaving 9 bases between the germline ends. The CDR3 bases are TGTGCCAGCAGCCGGGGAGGGAATCAGCCCCAGCATTTT. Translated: CASSRGGNQPQHF.

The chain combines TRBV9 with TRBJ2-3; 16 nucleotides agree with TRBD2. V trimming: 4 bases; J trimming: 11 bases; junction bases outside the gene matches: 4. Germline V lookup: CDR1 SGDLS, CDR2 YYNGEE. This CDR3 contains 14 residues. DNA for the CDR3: TGTGCCAGCAGCCTGGGACTAGCGGGGGGGCGGCAGTATTTT. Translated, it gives CASSLGLAGGRQYF.

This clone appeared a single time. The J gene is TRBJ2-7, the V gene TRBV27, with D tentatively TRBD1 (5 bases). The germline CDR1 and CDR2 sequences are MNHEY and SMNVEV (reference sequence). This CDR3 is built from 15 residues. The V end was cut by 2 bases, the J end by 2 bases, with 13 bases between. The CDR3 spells CASSLGQGGTYEQYF. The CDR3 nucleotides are TGTGCCAGCAGTTTAGGTCAGGGTGGGACCTACGAGCAGTACTTC.

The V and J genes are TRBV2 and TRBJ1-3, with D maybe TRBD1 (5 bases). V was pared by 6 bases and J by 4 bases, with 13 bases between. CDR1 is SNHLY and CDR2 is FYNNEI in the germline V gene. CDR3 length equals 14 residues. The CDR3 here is CASSVKGPGNTIYF. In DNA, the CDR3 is TGTGCCAGCAGCGTGAAGGGGCCCGGAAACACCATATATTTT.

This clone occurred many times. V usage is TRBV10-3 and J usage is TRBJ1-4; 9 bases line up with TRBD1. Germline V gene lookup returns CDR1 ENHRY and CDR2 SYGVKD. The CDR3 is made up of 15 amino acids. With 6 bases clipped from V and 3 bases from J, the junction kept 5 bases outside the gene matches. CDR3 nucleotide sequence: TGTGCCATCAGACAGGGGGCATCGGCTAATGAAAAACTGTTTTTT. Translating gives CAIRQGASANEKLFF.

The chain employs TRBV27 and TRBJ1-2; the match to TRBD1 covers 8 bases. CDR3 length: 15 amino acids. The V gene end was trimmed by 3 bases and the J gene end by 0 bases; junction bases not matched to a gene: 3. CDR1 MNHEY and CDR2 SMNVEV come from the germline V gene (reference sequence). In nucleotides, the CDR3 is TGTGCCAGCAGTTTCAGGACAGGGACTAACTATGGCTACACCTTC. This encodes CASSFRTGTNYGYTF.

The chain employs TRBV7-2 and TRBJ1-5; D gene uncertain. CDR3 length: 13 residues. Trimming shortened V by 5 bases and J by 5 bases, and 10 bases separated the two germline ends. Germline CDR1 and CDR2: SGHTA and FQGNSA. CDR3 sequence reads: CASSPAPDQPQHF. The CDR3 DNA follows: TGTGCCAGCAGCCCCGCCCCGGATCAGCCCCAGCATTTT.

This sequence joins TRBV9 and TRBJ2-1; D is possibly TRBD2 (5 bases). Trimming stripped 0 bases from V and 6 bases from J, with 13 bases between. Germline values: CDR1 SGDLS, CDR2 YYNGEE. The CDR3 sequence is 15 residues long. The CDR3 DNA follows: TGTGCCAGCAGCGTAGAAGGGAATGCGGGCAATGAGCAGTTCTTC. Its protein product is CASSVEGNAGNEQFF.

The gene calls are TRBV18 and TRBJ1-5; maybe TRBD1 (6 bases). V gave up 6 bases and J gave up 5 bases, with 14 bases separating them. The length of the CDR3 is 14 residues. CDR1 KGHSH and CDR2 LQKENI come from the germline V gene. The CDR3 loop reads CASSPTGFDQPQHF. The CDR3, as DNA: TGTGCCAGCTCCCCGACAGGATTTGATCAGCCCCAGCATTTT.